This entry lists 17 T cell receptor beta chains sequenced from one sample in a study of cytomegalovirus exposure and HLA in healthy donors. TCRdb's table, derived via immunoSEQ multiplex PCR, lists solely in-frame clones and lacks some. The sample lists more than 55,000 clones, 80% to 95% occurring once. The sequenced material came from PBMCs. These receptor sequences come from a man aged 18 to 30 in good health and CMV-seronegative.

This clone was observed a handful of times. The CDR3 DNA is TGTGCCAGCAGTGAAATAAGCGCGAGCTCCTACGAGCAGTACTTC. Translated: CASSEISASSYEQYF. The chain carries TRBV6-1 and TRBJ2-7; D ambiguous. The germline V gene encodes CDR1 MNHNS and CDR2 SASEGT. The length of the CDR3 is 15 residues. V was pared by 2 bases and J by 0 bases, with 11 bases between.

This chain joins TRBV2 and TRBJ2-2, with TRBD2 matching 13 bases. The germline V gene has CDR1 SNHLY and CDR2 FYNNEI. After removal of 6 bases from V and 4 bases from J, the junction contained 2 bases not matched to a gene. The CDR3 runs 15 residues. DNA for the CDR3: TGTGCCAGCAGGACTAGCGGGAGGAGCACCGGGGAGCTGTTTTTT. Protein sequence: CASRTSGRSTGELFF.

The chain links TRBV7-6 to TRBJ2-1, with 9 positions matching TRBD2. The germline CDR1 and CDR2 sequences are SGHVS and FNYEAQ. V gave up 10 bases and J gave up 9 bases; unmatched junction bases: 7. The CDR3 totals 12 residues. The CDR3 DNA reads TGTGCCATCCGACTAGCGGTGGGTGAGCAGTTCTTC. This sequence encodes CAIRLAVGEQFF.

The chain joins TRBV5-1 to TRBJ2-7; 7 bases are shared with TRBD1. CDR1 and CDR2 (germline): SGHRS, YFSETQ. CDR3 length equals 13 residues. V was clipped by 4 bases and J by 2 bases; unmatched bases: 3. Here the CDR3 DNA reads TGCGCCAGCAGCCCCGGGACAGCCTACGAGCAGTACTTC. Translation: CASSPGTAYEQYF.

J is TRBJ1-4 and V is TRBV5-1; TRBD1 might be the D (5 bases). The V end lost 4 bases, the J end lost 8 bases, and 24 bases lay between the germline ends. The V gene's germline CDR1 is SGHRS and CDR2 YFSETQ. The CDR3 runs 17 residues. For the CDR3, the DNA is TGCGCCAGCAGCGACGGGACCTTGGCCATGGAGGGGGAAAAACTGTTTTTT. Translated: CASSDGTLAMEGEKLFF.

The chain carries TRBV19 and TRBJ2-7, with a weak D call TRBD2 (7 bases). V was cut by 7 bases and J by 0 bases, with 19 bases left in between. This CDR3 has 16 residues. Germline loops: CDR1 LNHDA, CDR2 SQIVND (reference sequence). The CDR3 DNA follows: TGTGCCAGTACTTGGTATGGGGGGGCCAACTCCTACGAGCAGTACTTC. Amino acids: CASTWYGGANSYEQYF.

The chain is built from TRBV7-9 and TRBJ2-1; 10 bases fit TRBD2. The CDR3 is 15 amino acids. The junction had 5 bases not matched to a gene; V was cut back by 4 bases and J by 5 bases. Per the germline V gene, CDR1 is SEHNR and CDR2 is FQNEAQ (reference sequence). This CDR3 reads CASSSSGRPHNEQFF. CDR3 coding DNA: TGTGCCAGCAGCTCTAGCGGGAGACCCCACAATGAGCAGTTCTTC. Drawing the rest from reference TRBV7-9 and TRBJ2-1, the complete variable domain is DTGVSQNPRHKITKRGQNVTFRCDPISEHNRLYWYRQTLGQGPEFLTYFQNEAQLEKSRLLSDRFSAERPKGSFSTLEIQRTEQGDSAMYLCASSSSGRPHNEQFFGPGTRLTVL.

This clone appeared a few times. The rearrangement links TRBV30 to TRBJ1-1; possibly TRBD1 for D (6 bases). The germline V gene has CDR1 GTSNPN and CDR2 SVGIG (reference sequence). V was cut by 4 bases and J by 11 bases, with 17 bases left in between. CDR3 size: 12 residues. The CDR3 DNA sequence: TGTGCCTGGACTCTGACAGGTTTCATCGCTTTCTTT. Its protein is CAWTLTGFIAFF.

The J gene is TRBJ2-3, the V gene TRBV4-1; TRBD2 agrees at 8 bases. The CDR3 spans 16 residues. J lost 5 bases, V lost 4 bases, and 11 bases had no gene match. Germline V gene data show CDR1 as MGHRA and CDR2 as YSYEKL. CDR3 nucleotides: TGCGCCAGCAGCCCTGAGGGGGGACTAGAGGAAGATACGCAGTATTTT. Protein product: CASSPEGGLEEDTQYF.

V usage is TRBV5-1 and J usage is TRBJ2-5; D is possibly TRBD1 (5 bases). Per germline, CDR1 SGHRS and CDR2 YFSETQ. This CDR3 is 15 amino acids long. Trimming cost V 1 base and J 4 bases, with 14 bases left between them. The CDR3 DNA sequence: TGCGCCAGCAGCTTGATCCCCGGGCAGGGAGAGACCCAGTACTTC. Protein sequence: CASSLIPGQGETQYF.

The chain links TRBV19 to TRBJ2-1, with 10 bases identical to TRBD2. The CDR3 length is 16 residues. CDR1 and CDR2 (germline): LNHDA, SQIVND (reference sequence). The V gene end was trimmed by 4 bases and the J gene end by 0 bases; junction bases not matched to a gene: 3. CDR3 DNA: TGTGCCAGTAGTACTTTAGCGGGAGGCTCCTACAATGAGCAGTTCTTC. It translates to CASSTLAGGSYNEQFF.

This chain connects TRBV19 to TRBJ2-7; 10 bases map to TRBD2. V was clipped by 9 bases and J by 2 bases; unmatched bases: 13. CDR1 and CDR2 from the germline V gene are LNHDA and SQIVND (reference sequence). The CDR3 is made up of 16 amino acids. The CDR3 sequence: CARLGRTSGGPYEQYF. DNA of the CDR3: TGTGCCAGACTTGGGAGGACTAGCGGTGGCCCCTACGAGCAGTACTTC.

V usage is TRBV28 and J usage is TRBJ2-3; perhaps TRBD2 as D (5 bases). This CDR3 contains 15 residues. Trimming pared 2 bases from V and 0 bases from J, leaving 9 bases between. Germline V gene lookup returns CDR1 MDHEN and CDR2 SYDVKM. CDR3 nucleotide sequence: TGTGCCAGCAGTTTAACGGGAAGGAGCACAGATACGCAGTATTTT. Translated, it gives CASSLTGRSTDTQYF.

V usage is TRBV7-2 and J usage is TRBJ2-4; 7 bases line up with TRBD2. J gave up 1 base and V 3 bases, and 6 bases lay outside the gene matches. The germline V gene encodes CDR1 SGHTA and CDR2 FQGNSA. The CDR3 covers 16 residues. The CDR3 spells CASSFGGSVAKNIQYF. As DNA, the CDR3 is TGTGCCAGCAGCTTCGGCGGGAGTGTGGCCAAAAACATTCAGTACTTC.

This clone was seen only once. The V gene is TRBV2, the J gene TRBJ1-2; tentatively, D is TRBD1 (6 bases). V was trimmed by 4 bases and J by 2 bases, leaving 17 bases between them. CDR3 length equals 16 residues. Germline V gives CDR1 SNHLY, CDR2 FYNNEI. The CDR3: CASSVGDSGVNYGYTF. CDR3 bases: TGTGCCAGCAGTGTAGGAGATTCAGGGGTAAACTATGGCTACACCTTC.

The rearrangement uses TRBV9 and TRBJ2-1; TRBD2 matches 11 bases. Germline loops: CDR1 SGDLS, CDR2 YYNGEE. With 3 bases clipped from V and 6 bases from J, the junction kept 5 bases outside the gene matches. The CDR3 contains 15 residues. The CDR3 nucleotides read TGTGCCAGCAGCGGAACTAGCGGGAGAGTCAATGAGCAGTTCTTC. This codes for CASSGTSGRVNEQFF.

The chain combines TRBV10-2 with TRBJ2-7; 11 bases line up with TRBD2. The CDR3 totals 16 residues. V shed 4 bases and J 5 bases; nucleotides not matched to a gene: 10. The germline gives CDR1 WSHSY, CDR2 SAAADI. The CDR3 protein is CASSASPGLAGDEQYF. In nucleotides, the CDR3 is TGCGCCAGCAGTGCCTCCCCAGGACTAGCGGGCGACGAGCAGTACTTC.